This record covers a single TCR beta chain. As yet, its antigen is unknown. Trimming took 7 bases from V and 0 from J, leaving 16 bases between them. The length of the CDR3 is 16 residues. Germline assignment: CDR1 SEHNR and CDR2 FQNEAQ (reference sequence). The data stem from a study of T-cell memory formation after mild COVID-19. Libraries for TCRalpha and TCRbeta carried sample barcodes and unique molecular identifiers via 5'RACE. TCRdb itself ran the 5' RACE reads through MiXCR, one entry per CDR3 protein. Here the sample spans about 210,000 distinct CDR3 sequences, over 9.5% being singletons. Study-wide findings and caveats: Most CD4+ clones that shrank were in CM and EM, while CD8+ ones turned up in EMRA. The study detected some responding clones in pre-infection memory, suggesting cross-reactive memory joined.

The TCR sequence derives from a young man who had mild COVID-19 (a few samples of this study predate the infection). Cell type and time point are not known. The specimen sequenced was PBMCs or a T cell subset sorted from them (not recorded which). The gene calls are TRBV7-9 and TRBJ2-1; a possible D gene is TRBD2 (7 bases). The DNA for the CDR3 is TGTGCCAGCATTCTTGGGGGGGGCAGCTCCTACAATGAGCAGTTCTTC. Protein sequence: CASILGGGSSYNEQFF. Using reference TRBV7-9 and TRBJ2-1 for the parts outside the CDR3, the full variable domain is DTGVSQNPRHKITKRGQNVTFRCDPISEHNRLYWYRQTLGQGPEFLTYFQNEAQLEKSRLLSDRFSAERPKGSFSTLEIQRTEQGDSAMYLCASILGGGSSYNEQFFGPGTRLTVL.